A selection of T cell receptor beta chains follows, all from one sample in a study of blood T cell repertoires in COVID-19. Only in-frame clones appear in the TCRdb table, and some are missing; sequencing was by immunoSEQ multiplex PCR. The data hold tens of thousands of clones, with approximately 90% observed a single time. Sample: peripheral blood. These receptor sequences come from a man aged 25-40 years with active or convalescent COVID-19. The CDR3 runs from the conserved cysteine through the conserved F or W. Each record gives: clone size, V gene, D gene, J gene, CDR3 DNA, CDR3 protein. A D gene is named only where the DNA matches it firmly. Not all rows give a size; the values are once, few, many and, for expanded clones, a class.

-	TRBV11-2	TRBD2	TRBJ2-1	TGTGCCAGCAGCACCCCCGTGGGGAGGGGCAATGAGCAGTTCTTC	CASSTPVGRGNEQFF
-	TRBV27	-	TRBJ1-2	TGTGCCAGCGGAACGGGGGGCATCGACTATGGCTACACCTTC	CASGTGGIDYGYTF
-	TRBV11-3	-	TRBJ2-3	TGTGCCAGCTGGAGCGGCAAGACTAGCACAGATACGCAGTATTTT	CASWSGKTSTDTQYF
-	TRBV11-3	-	TRBJ2-2	TGTGCCAGCAGCCCCACAGGGGGGGACCCCACCGGGGAGCTGTTTTTT	CASSPTGGDPTGELFF
-	TRBV6-6	-	TRBJ1-6	TGTGCCAGCAGCCACCGGGACAAGAAAAATTCACCCCTCCACTTT	CASSHRDKKNSPLHF
-	TRBV10-3	-	TRBJ1-1	TGTGCCATCACTCCAGGGAAGATGAACACTGAAGCTTTCTTT	CAITPGKMNTEAFF
-	TRBV25-1	TRBD2	TRBJ2-1	TGTGCCAGCAGTGGGAGCGGGGGGCTCTCCTACAATGAGCAGTTCTTC	CASSGSGGLSYNEQFF
once	TRBV24-1	TRBD2	TRBJ2-2	TGTGCCACCAGTGATGTCAGCGGGAGGCCCGGGACCGGGGAGCTGTTTTTT	CATSDVSGRPGTGELFF
once	TRBV18	TRBD2	TRBJ2-3	TGTGCCAGCTCACCACTTAGCGGGGGGTCGACAGATACGCAGTATTTT	CASSPLSGGSTDTQYF
-	TRBV5-1	-	TRBJ1-2	TGCGCCAGCAGCTACGGACCAGGGGAGTATGGCTACACCTTC	CASSYGPGEYGYTF
-	TRBV3-1/TRBV3-2	-	TRBJ1-2	TGTGCCAGCAGCCAAGATAGAAGCTACACCTTC	CASSQDRSYTF
-	TRBV9	TRBD2	TRBJ2-7	TGTGCCAGCAGTCCCTGGGGCGGGGGGGCCTACGAGCAGTACTTC	CASSPWGGGAYEQYF
few	TRBV10-3	TRBD2	TRBJ2-1	TGTGCCATCAGTCCCGGGACTAGCGGGAGTAAAAATGAGCAGTTCTTC	CAISPGTSGSKNEQFF
-	TRBV29-1	-	TRBJ2-2	TGCAGCGTTGCAAGGATGGGCATGAACACCGGGGAGCTGTTTTTT	CSVARMGMNTGELFF
-	TRBV5-6	-	TRBJ1-1	TGTGCCAGCAGCTTTCGGAGGAACACTGAAGCTTTCTTT	CASSFRRNTEAFF
-	TRBV19	-	TRBJ1-5	TGTGCCAGTAGTATAGGTCCAGGTGGGAGCAATCAGCCCCAGCATTTT	CASSIGPGGSNQPQHF
once	TRBV12-3/TRBV12-4	-	TRBJ1-1	TGTGCCAGCAGTTTTTTTGGCCAAGCTTTCTTT	CASSFFGQAFF
-	TRBV11-1	TRBD2	TRBJ2-1	TGTGCCAGCAGCATGAGCGGGAGCTCCTACAATGAGCAGTTCTTC	CASSMSGSSYNEQFF
few	TRBV10-1	TRBD1	TRBJ2-5	TGCGCCAGCAGGACAGGGAAAGAGACCCAGTACTTC	CASRTGKETQYF
-	TRBV16	-	TRBJ1-4	TGTGCCAGCAGCCAAATCGGCGGGGGCGCGCGGGAAAAACTGTTTTTT	CASSQIGGGAREKLFF
-	TRBV27	-	TRBJ1-6	TGTGCCAGCAGTTTCCGGGCCAGGGATAATTCACCCCTCCACTTT	CASSFRARDNSPLHF
-	TRBV20-1	-	TRBJ2-5	TGCAGTGCTAGTGGCAGGGTTGTGGAGACCCAGTACTTC	CSASGRVVETQYF
-	TRBV5-6	TRBD1	TRBJ1-2	TGTGCCAGCAGCTCCAGGACCCGGGACAGGGGCTATGGCTACACCTTC	CASSSRTRDRGYGYTF
-	TRBV27	-	TRBJ1-1	TGTGCCAGCAGTTTACAGGGTGGATGGACTGAAGCTTTCTTT	CASSLQGGWTEAFF
once	TRBV6-6	TRBD2	TRBJ2-5	TGTGCCAGCAGTTATTTTAGCGGGGCGGAGACCCAGTACTTC	CASSYFSGAETQYF
-	TRBV7-6	-	TRBJ2-5	TGTGCCAGCAGCTTAGGGGCAGGGGGGCAAGAGACCCAGTACTTC	CASSLGAGGQETQYF
-	TRBV10-3	TRBD1	TRBJ2-1	TGTGCCATCAGCTACAGGGGCGATGAGCAGTTCTTC	CAISYRGDEQFF
-	TRBV4-2	TRBD1	TRBJ1-2	TGTGCCAGCAGCCTCCCTTCGGACAGGGGTGGCTACACCTTC	CASSLPSDRGGYTF
few	TRBV7-9	TRBD2	TRBJ2-1	TGTGCCAGCAAAAGACTAGCGGGAGGGGTTTTCGATGAGCAGTTCTTC	CASKRLAGGVFDEQFF
-	TRBV27	-	TRBJ1-6	TGTGCCAGCAGGTTTAATCCCACTAGACCTAATTCACCCCTCCACTTT	CASRFNPTRPNSPLHF
few	TRBV18	TRBD2	TRBJ2-7	TGTGCCAGCTCACAAGGACTAGCGGTCTACGAGCAGTACTTC	CASSQGLAVYEQYF
-	TRBV12-3/TRBV12-4	-	TRBJ1-1	TGTGCCAGCAGTTTAGTGGGCAGTCCTGAAGCTTTCTTT	CASSLVGSPEAFF
-	TRBV6-5	-	TRBJ1-2	TGTGCCAGCAGTTACTCGTCGCAGGGAACGAGTGGCTACACCTTC	CASSYSSQGTSGYTF
-	TRBV7-2	-	TRBJ2-5	TGTGCCAGCAGCTTCGGAGGACCCCAAGAGACCCAGTACTTC	CASSFGGPQETQYF
few	TRBV7-2	-	TRBJ1-1	TGTGCCAGCAGCTTACTTGGGAGGGAGAACACTGAAGCTTTCTTT	CASSLLGRENTEAFF
-	TRBV20-1	-	TRBJ2-1	TGCAGTGCTAGTCCCCTGGCGGCCGGCCACAATGAGCAGTTCTTC	CSASPLAAGHNEQFF
-	TRBV7-3	-	TRBJ2-1	TGTGCCAGCAGCCCCTATGTCGGGAAGGAGGATGAGCAGTTCTTC	CASSPYVGKEDEQFF
-	TRBV10-3	-	TRBJ2-6	TGTGCCATCAGTGAGTCGAAATCAGCTGGGGCCAACGTCCTGACTTTC	CAISESKSAGANVLTF
-	TRBV7-9	-	TRBJ1-1	TGTGCCAGCAGCTTACGGCAGGCGAACACTGAAGCTTTCTTT	CASSLRQANTEAFF
-	TRBV18	TRBD1	TRBJ2-4	TGTGCCAGCCGATTAGACAGGGGGAACATTCAGTACTTC	CASRLDRGNIQYF
-	TRBV29-1	TRBD1	TRBJ2-2	TGCAGCACGATGACAGGGGTCGACACCGGGGAGCTGTTTTTT	CSTMTGVDTGELFF
-	TRBV7-2	TRBD2	TRBJ2-3	TGTGCCAGCAGCTTTGGACTAGCGACCACAGATACGCAGTATTTT	CASSFGLATTDTQYF
once	TRBV25-1	-	TRBJ1-1	TGTGCCAGCAGGGCAGGGTATCCCCCCGACCAGGCTTTCTTT	CASRAGYPPDQAFF
-	TRBV7-2	TRBD2	TRBJ2-1	TGTGCCAGCAGCTTAGTTGGGACTAGCGGGAGGAGCAATGAGCAGTTCTTC	CASSLVGTSGRSNEQFF
-	TRBV27	TRBD1	TRBJ1-4	TGTGCCAGCAGTGCTATAGCCCCTTCCGGGACAGGGGGTGAAAAACTGTTTTTT	CASSAIAPSGTGGEKLFF
-	TRBV7-9	-	TRBJ2-7	TGTGCCAGCAGCTTAGTACAGGGTAGCCTCGAGCAGTACTTC	CASSLVQGSLEQYF
-	TRBV7-2	TRBD1	TRBJ1-1	TGTGCCAGCAGCCAACGACAGGGAACGAACACTGAAGCTTTCTTT	CASSQRQGTNTEAFF
-	TRBV19	-	TRBJ2-5	TGTGCCAGTAGTGCAACAGGGATGGAGACCCAGTACTTC	CASSATGMETQYF
-	TRBV7-3	-	TRBJ2-2	TGTGCCAGCAGCTTACAGGGTTATGACGGGGAGCTGTTTTTT	CASSLQGYDGELFF
few	TRBV9	-	TRBJ2-6	TGTGCCAGCAGCCCGACAACAGGGTCGGGACAAAATTCTGGGGCCAACGTCCTGACTTTC	CASSPTTGSGQNSGANVLTF
once	TRBV4-1	-	TRBJ1-6	TGCGCCAGCAGCCAAGCATATAGGAGCTCCTATAATTCACCCCTCCACTTT	CASSQAYRSSYNSPLHF
-	TRBV4-1	-	TRBJ1-5	TGCGCCAGCAGCCAAGAGGGAAGGGGTGGCAATCAGCCCCAGCATTTT	CASSQEGRGGNQPQHF
once	TRBV6-1	-	TRBJ1-4	TGTGCCAGCAGTGACGGGGGGGTAGGCGAAAAACTGTTTTTT	CASSDGGVGEKLFF
-	TRBV6-5	TRBD1	TRBJ2-1	TGTGCCAGCAGTTCGAGGGGGCTATCCTACAATGAGCAGTTCTTC	CASSSRGLSYNEQFF
-	TRBV18	-	TRBJ2-2	TGTGCCAGCTCACCACGGGAGAGGCCCACCGGGGAGCTGTTTTTT	CASSPRERPTGELFF